A selection of T cell receptor beta chains follows, all from one sample in a study of OX40 agonist ivuxolimab in advanced cancers. Measured with immunoSEQ multiplex PCR; TCRdb has only the in-frame clones, and not every one. Of approximately 38,000 clones in the sample, roughly 80% were seen once. The specimen was CD4+ or CD8+ T cells sorted from blood, collected in a trial of the OX40 agonist ivuxolimab. These receptors all stem from an adult with an advanced solid tumor such as melanoma, head and neck, liver or kidney cancer. The CDR3 runs from the conserved cysteine through the conserved F or W. Each record gives: clone size, V gene, D gene, J gene, CDR3 DNA, CDR3 protein. D genes are given only for firm matches. The size entry is marked missing in some rows and otherwise reads once, few, many or a size class.

-	TRBV11-1	TRBD2	TRBJ2-5	TGTGCCAGCAGCTTACTAGCGGGAGGGCCGGGAGAGACCCAGTACTTC	CASSLLAGGPGETQYF
-	TRBV11-2	TRBD1	TRBJ1-2	TGTGCCAGCAGCTCAGGACAGGGAGGCTATGGCTACACCTTC	CASSSGQGGYGYTF
once	TRBV7-2	TRBD1	TRBJ2-1	TGTGCCAGCAGCTCGCCCACCGGGACAGGGGCCTACAATGAGCAGTTCTTC	CASSSPTGTGAYNEQFF
once	TRBV7-9	-	TRBJ2-5	TGTGCCAGCAGCTTAGGTCTTATGGGGGGTGAGACCCAGTACTTC	CASSLGLMGGETQYF
-	TRBV27	-	TRBJ1-2	TGTGCCAGCAGTTTCGAAGGGGGCTATGGCTACACCTTC	CASSFEGGYGYTF
-	TRBV4-3	-	TRBJ2-1	TGCGCCAGCTCCCTCGGGACCTTCGGATACAATGAGCAGTTCTTC	CASSLGTFGYNEQFF
-	TRBV9	-	TRBJ1-2	TGTGCCAGCTCCTACTTGGGGGCCTATGGCTACACCTTC	CASSYLGAYGYTF
-	TRBV5-1	TRBD2	TRBJ2-5	TGCGCCAGCAGCATGGGACTAGCGGGAGCCCAGGGAGAGACCCAGTACTTC	CASSMGLAGAQGETQYF
-	TRBV14	-	TRBJ1-1	TGTGCCAGCAGCCAATACCAGAACACTGAAGCTTTCTTT	CASSQYQNTEAFF
-	TRBV11-2	TRBD1	TRBJ2-5	TGTGCCAGCAGCTTTGGGACAGCCCAAGAGACCCAGTACTTC	CASSFGTAQETQYF
-	TRBV6-6	TRBD1	TRBJ1-4	TGTGCCAGCAGGCTACCGGGACAGGGGGCTAATGAAAAACTGTTTTTT	CASRLPGQGANEKLFF
-	TRBV5-1	TRBD1	TRBJ2-3	TGCGCCAGCAGCGTAACCGGGACAGGACCCCCAGATACGCAGTATTTT	CASSVTGTGPPDTQYF
-	TRBV14	-	TRBJ2-5	TGTGCCAGCAGCCTTGGGCAAGAGACCCAGTACTTC	CASSLGQETQYF
-	TRBV2	-	TRBJ1-1	TGTGCCAGCAGTGCTCACAGGGAGACTGAAGCTTTCTTT	CASSAHRETEAFF
-	TRBV12-5	-	TRBJ1-1	TGTGCTAGTGCCTTCATCAGGAACACTGAAGCTTTCTTT	CASAFIRNTEAFF
-	TRBV5-4	-	TRBJ2-7	TGTGCCAGCAGCTTGGGCTACGAGCAGTACTTC	CASSLGYEQYF
-	TRBV7-9	-	TRBJ2-2	TGTACCAGCAGCCCGCATCCGAGGGGTCACAGGACCACCGGGGAGCTGTTTTTT	CTSSPHPRGHRTTGELFF
-	TRBV10-3	-	TRBJ2-5	TGTGCCATCAGTGTTGGAGGGGGCCAGGGGCAGACCCAGTACTTC	CAISVGGGQGQTQYF
-	TRBV6-6	TRBD1	TRBJ2-7	TGTGCCAGCAAGGGACAGGGGCTGTACGAGCAGTACTTC	CASKGQGLYEQYF
-	TRBV19	TRBD1	TRBJ1-1	TGTGCCAGTCGGGACAGGGGGCGCCTCACTGAAGCTTTCTTT	CASRDRGRLTEAFF
once	TRBV2	-	TRBJ1-5	TGTGCCAGCAGTGAAGTGGGGGCTATTCATAGCAATCAGCCCCAGCATTTT	CASSEVGAIHSNQPQHF
-	TRBV2	TRBD2	TRBJ2-2	TGTGCCAGCATAGGACTAGCGGGAGGAGGCGGGGAGCTGTTTTTT	CASIGLAGGGGELFF
-	TRBV18	TRBD2	TRBJ2-1	TGTGCCAGCTCACCAAGGGCGCGGGAGGGTTACAATGAGCAGTTCTTC	CASSPRAREGYNEQFF
-	TRBV10-3	TRBD2	TRBJ2-7	TGTGCCACCGGCGGGGGGGACGAGCAGTACTTC	CATGGGDEQYF
-	TRBV10-1	TRBD2	TRBJ2-2	TGCGCCAGCAGTGACCCCGGACTAGCGGGGGACACCGGGGAGCTGTTTTTT	CASSDPGLAGDTGELFF
once	TRBV6-6	-	TRBJ2-1	TGTGCCAGCAGCAACCGGGGCTTTAGTGAGCAGTTCTTC	CASSNRGFSEQFF
-	TRBV19	-	TRBJ2-5	TGTGCCAGTAGTATCTCCTCAACTCGTGGGGAGACCCAGTACTTC	CASSISSTRGETQYF
-	TRBV9	-	TRBJ1-3	TGTGCCAGCACCGATACGGCCCCAGGAAGTGGAAGAGGAAACACCATATATTTT	CASTDTAPGSGRGNTIYF
once	TRBV15	-	TRBJ1-3	TGTGCCACCAGCAGAGAGGGGGGACAACTCTACTCTGGAAACACCATATATTTT	CATSREGGQLYSGNTIYF
-	TRBV6-1	-	TRBJ1-3	TGTGCCAGCAGTGAAGTAGCAGGGTCTGGAAACACCATATATTTT	CASSEVAGSGNTIYF
-	TRBV9	-	TRBJ2-1	TGTGCCAGCAGCGTAGAGGGGACCTACAATGAGCAGTTCTTC	CASSVEGTYNEQFF
-	TRBV10-2	-	TRBJ2-1	TGCGCCAGCAGCCCTCTTCAAGCGGAGTACAATGAGCAGTTCTTC	CASSPLQAEYNEQFF
-	TRBV5-5	TRBD1	TRBJ1-2	TGTGCCAGCAGCTTGGTAGGGACCGGGACAGTCATTTCTAACTATGGCTACACCTTC	CASSLVGTGTVISNYGYTF
-	TRBV5-1	TRBD2	TRBJ2-5	TGCGCCAGCAGCAGCTCCATACCGGGACTAGCGGGAGGGTCGGAGACCCAGTACTTC	CASSSSIPGLAGGSETQYF
-	TRBV9	TRBD1	TRBJ2-5	TGTGCCAGCAGCGTGGGGACAGCCAGGGAGACCCAGTACTTC	CASSVGTARETQYF
-	TRBV19	-	TRBJ2-2	TGTGCCAGTAGTATGTCGGGAGTAGGAACCGGGGAGCCGTTTTTT	CASSMSGVGTGEPFF
-	TRBV18	-	TRBJ2-1	TGTGCCAGCTCACCTACATCCCCTATGGGGAGAAACCCCTTAGATGAGCAGTTCTTC	CASSPTSPMGRNPLDEQFF
-	TRBV10-3	-	TRBJ2-1	TGTGCCATCACTTCCGTTGGGGACACTCCCTACAATGAGCAGTTCTTC	CAITSVGDTPYNEQFF
-	TRBV4-2	-	TRBJ2-1	TGTGCCAGCAGCCACCCCAGGGCGGGGGAGCAGTTCTTC	CASSHPRAGEQFF
once	TRBV7-8	-	TRBJ2-7	TGTGCCAGCAGCGCCCGGAGGTTTGGCTACGAGCAGTACTTC	CASSARRFGYEQYF
-	TRBV23-1	-	TRBJ1-2	TGCGCCAGCAGTCAATATGGTGAGAGCTACACCTTC	CASSQYGESYTF
-	TRBV19	TRBD2	TRBJ2-5	TGTGCCAGTAGTGGGGGACTAGCGGGAGACCAAGAGACCCAGTACTTC	CASSGGLAGDQETQYF
-	TRBV5-1	-	TRBJ2-7	TGCGCCAGCAGCCCGGGTGCGTCGGGGAACTTGCAGTACGAGCAGTACTTC	CASSPGASGNLQYEQYF
-	TRBV18	-	TRBJ2-5	TGTGCCAGCTCACAGCCATACAGGGCCCAAGAGACCCAGTACTTC	CASSQPYRAQETQYF
once	TRBV6-1	-	TRBJ2-3	TGTGCCAGCAGTGAAATCGCGGGGAACGAGGTGGGTTTT	CASSEIAGNEVGF
-	TRBV7-9	TRBD2	TRBJ2-3	TGTGCCAGCAGCTTAGGTGCGGGAGGGGGAGATACGCAGTATTTT	CASSLGAGGGDTQYF
-	TRBV19	TRBD2	TRBJ2-7	TGTGCCGCTAGCGGGAGTTCCTACGAGCAGTACTTC	CAASGSSYEQYF
-	TRBV7-2	-	TRBJ2-1	TGTGCCAGCAGCTTAGTTTCAGGTTGGGGCTACAATGAGCAGTTCTTC	CASSLVSGWGYNEQFF